This TCR beta chain was recovered during a study of blood T cell repertoires in COVID-19. CDR1 is LNHDA, CDR2 SQIVND, per germline (reference sequence). V was cut by 10 bases and J by 0 bases, with 24 bases left in between. The CDR3 is made up of 17 amino acids. As handled by the study authors: Amplification of reference gene primers provided the estimated nucleated cell counts. The protocol was immunoSEQ multiplex PCR, while the TCRdb copy is restricted to in-frame clones and leaves out a portion. For V, J and clone size, that table is used; D and trimming come from the DNA. Of roughly 200,000 clones listed, roughly 84% are singletons. In its sample, this clone was seen a few times.

This TCR was sampled from a man aged 45-65 years with active or convalescent COVID-19. The sample taken for sequencing was peripheral blood. The gene calls are TRBV19 and TRBJ2-5; weak D call: TRBD1 (6 bases). The CDR3 nucleotides are TGTGCCACCTCCCCCCGGCGACAGGCCGAACACCAAGAGACCCAGTACTTC. This sequence encodes CATSPRRQAEHQETQYF.